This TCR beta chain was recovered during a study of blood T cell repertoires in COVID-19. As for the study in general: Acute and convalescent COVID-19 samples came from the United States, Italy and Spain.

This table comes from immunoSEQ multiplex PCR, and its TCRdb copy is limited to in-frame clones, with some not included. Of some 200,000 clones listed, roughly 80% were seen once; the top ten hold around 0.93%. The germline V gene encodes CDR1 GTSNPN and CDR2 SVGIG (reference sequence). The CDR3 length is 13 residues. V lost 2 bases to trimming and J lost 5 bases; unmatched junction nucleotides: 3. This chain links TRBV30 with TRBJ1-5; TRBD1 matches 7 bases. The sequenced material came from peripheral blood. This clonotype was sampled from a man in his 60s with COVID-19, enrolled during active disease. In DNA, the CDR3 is TGTGCCTGGAGTTTAGACAGGGATCAGCCCCAGCATTTT. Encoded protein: CAWSLDRDQPQHF. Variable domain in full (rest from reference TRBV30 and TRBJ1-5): SQTIHQWPATLVQPVGSPLSLECTVEGTSNPNLYWYRQAAGRGLQLLFYSVGIGQISSEVPQNLSASRPQDRQFILSSKKLLLSDSGFYLCAWSLDRDQPQHFGDGTRLSIL.